These 17 T cell receptor beta chains originate from one sample sequenced in a study of monozygotic twins with inflammatory bowel disease (dated by TCRdb to the late 2010s). The library was made by 5' RACE. Sequenced using an Illumina HiSeq 2500. TCRdb reanalyzed the reads, keeping one entry per CDR3 protein sequence and omitting DNA. This sample's table lists 150,000 or so distinct CDR3 sequences. About 1.2% of the sample rests with the top ten. Sequenced material: blood. The source is a human donor with ulcerative colitis or Crohn's disease, or a healthy co-twin of an affected twin (not recorded which).

This rearrangement joins TRBV10-2 to TRBJ2-5; no DNA is available, so the TRBD2 call from TCRdb remains unchecked. CDR3 length: 12 amino acids. CDR1 is WSHSY, CDR2 SAAADI, per germline. The chain's CDR3 is CATGLEQETQYF.

V and J are TRBV11-1 and TRBJ2-1; TCRdb picks TRBD2, but there is no DNA to check that call. CDR1 and CDR2 from the germline V gene are SGHAT and FQDESV (reference sequence). The CDR3 runs 18 residues. The CDR3 loop is CASSILPASGSSYNEQFF. Complete variable domain (other parts from reference TRBV11-1 and TRBJ2-1): EAEVAQSPRYKITEKSQAVAFWCDPISGHATLYWYRQILGQGPELLVQFQDESVVDDSQLPKDRFSAERLKGVDSTLKIQPAELGDSAMYLCASSILPASGSSYNEQFFGPGTRLTVL.

The V and J genes are TRBV12-3 or TRBV12-4 and TRBJ2-1; TCRdb gives TRBD2 as the D gene, but with no DNA this cannot be confirmed. CDR3 length: 16 residues. The CDR3 sequence: CASSSPGLAEYNEQFF.

The rearrangement joins TRBV10-3 to TRBJ1-5. The V gene's germline CDR1 is ENHRY and CDR2 SYGVKD. The CDR3 totals 14 residues. CDR3 sequence: CAISESVANQPQHF.

This chain links TRBV6-2 or TRBV6-3 with TRBJ2-3; TCRdb's D gene call, TRBD2, goes unchecked for lack of DNA. The CDR3 runs to 16 residues. Per the germline V gene, CDR1 is MNHEY and CDR2 is SVGEGT. The CDR3 region is CASRGLAEDSTDTQYF.

The rearrangement uses TRBV14 and TRBJ2-5; as DNA is missing, the TRBD2 call by TCRdb cannot be tested. CDR1 is SGHDN and CDR2 is FVKESK in the germline V gene. CDR3 size: 17 residues. Here the CDR3 reads CASSQEGRLAAQETQYF.

CDR3: CATSATDRAYEQYF. The chain carries TRBV24-1 and TRBJ2-7; with no DNA, the TCRdb D assignment of TRBD1 cannot be verified. The germline CDR1 and CDR2 sequences are KGHDR and SFDVKD. The CDR3 totals 14 residues.

This clonotype is identified as medium-sized from frequency. The chain is built from TRBV7-3 and TRBJ2-2; the TCRdb call, TRBD2, lacks DNA for checking. The CDR3 is made up of 16 amino acids. CDR1 SGHTA and CDR2 FQGTGA come from the germline V gene. The CDR3 sequence is CASSSGTSGFTGELFF.

The CDR3 is CASSPFLDQPQHF. The J gene is TRBJ1-5, the V gene TRBV27. Germline lookup yields CDR1 MNHEY and CDR2 SMNVEV (reference sequence). This CDR3 comprises 13 residues.

The chain employs TRBV19 and TRBJ2-3; TCRdb selects TRBD1, and the lack of DNA leaves this call unchecked. CDR3 size: 15 residues. Per germline, CDR1 LNHDA and CDR2 SQIVND (reference sequence). CDR3 in amino acids: CASSSRQDLTDTQYF.

The J gene is TRBJ2-7, the V gene TRBV25-1; TCRdb's D call, TRBD1, is unchecked because there is no DNA. Germline CDR1 is MGHDK and CDR2 is SYGVNS. The CDR3 consists of 13 residues. CDR3 loop: CASSEATGEWCYF.

J is TRBJ2-4 and V is TRBV7-9; TCRdb returns TRBD2, unconfirmable since there is no DNA. The CDR3 totals 16 residues. Germline V gene data show CDR1 as SEHNR and CDR2 as FQNEAQ (reference sequence). The CDR3 region is CASSYNRGLAGNIQYF.

V is TRBV7-9 and J is TRBJ1-1; lacking DNA, the TRBD1 call made by TCRdb goes unchecked. CDR3 length: 13 residues. CDR1 is SEHNR, CDR2 FQNEAQ, per germline (reference sequence). CDR3 sequence reads: CASSLQGVTEAFF.

The J gene is TRBJ2-1, the V gene TRBV4-2; without DNA, the TCRdb call of TRBD1 cannot be checked. The CDR3 sequence is 14 residues long. The germline gives CDR1 LGHNA, CDR2 YNFKEQ. The CDR3 region is CASTTGTDYNEQFF.

The chain couples TRBV6-5 to TRBJ2-7; the TRBD1 assignment by TCRdb is unverifiable without DNA. In germline, CDR1 is MNHEY, CDR2 SVGAGI. CDR3 length equals 13 residues. The CDR3 region is CASSFGANDAQYF.

The CDR3 sequence: CATSRDQYSGRAETQYF. V and J are TRBV15 and TRBJ2-5; checking the TCRdb D call of TRBD2 is not possible without DNA. CDR1 and CDR2 from the germline V gene are LNHNV and YYDKDF (reference sequence). The CDR3 is 17 residues long. Full variable domain (remainder filled in from reference TRBV15 and TRBJ2-5): DAMVIQNPRYQVTQFGKPVTLSCSQTLNHNVMYWYQQKSSQAPKLLFHYYDKDFNNEADTPDNFQSRRPNTSFCFLDIRSPGLGDTAMYLCATSRDQYSGRAETQYFGPGTRLLVL.

The rearrangement links TRBV28 to TRBJ1-4; TCRdb names TRBD1, which stays unverified in the absence of DNA. Germline V gene lookup returns CDR1 MDHEN and CDR2 SYDVKM. The CDR3 has 17 residues. CDR3 region: CASSSLTTPATNEKLFF.